This is a list of T cell receptor beta chains from one sample in a study of graft-versus-host responses after intestinal transplantation. Antigens of these TCRs are unknown. Assay: immunoSEQ multiplex PCR; the TCRdb copy retains only in-frame clones and omits some. The data hold 75,000 to 100,000 clones, with roughly 89% observed a single time. Sequenced material: unstimulated CD4+ T cells sorted from spleen or lymph node cells, taken before transplant. The receptors stem from a human donor who was the organ donor for an intestinal transplant. Both conserved end residues are part of each CDR3. The D gene is left open where the match is weak. Rows give clone size only sometimes, using once, few, many, or a class for an expanded clone.

D: TRBD2; size: NA; V: TRBV4-1; J: TRBJ2-5; DNA: TGCGCCAGCAGCCAACTAGCGGGGGGGCTCCTGGAGACCCAGTACTTC; CDR3: CASSQLAGGLLETQYF
D: NA; size: NA; V: TRBV6-1; J: TRBJ1-4; DNA: TGTGCCAGTAACCCGGTCGCACGTGAAAAACTGTTTTTT; CDR3: CASNPVAREKLFF
D: NA; size: NA; V: TRBV7-2; J: TRBJ2-7; DNA: TGTGCCAGCAGCCCCCCCGGCGGTCCGCGCTACGAGCAGTACTTC; CDR3: CASSPPGGPRYEQYF
D: TRBD1; size: NA; V: TRBV19; J: TRBJ1-2; DNA: TGTGCCAGTAGGTTCGGACAGGGACTATATCGGGACTATGGCTACACCTTC; CDR3: CASRFGQGLYRDYGYTF
D: NA; size: NA; V: TRBV5-4; J: TRBJ2-3; DNA: TGTGCCAGCGGACTCGACAGGACAGATACGCAGTATTTT; CDR3: CASGLDRTDTQYF
D: NA; size: NA; V: TRBV28; J: TRBJ1-5; DNA: TGTGCCAGCAGTCGGCCCTTAATATCCAGAGGAACCCAGCATTTT; CDR3: CASSRPLISRGTQHF
D: TRBD1; size: NA; V: TRBV5-6; J: TRBJ1-6; DNA: TGTGCCAGCAGCGCGGACAGGTCTGTCTCACCCCTCCACTTT; CDR3: CASSADRSVSPLHF
D: TRBD2; size: once; V: TRBV6-1; J: TRBJ2-7; DNA: TGTGCCAGCACAGCGGGGGGGCCCTACGAGCAGTACTTC; CDR3: CASTAGGPYEQYF
D: TRBD2; size: NA; V: TRBV6-1; J: TRBJ2-7; DNA: TGTGCCAGCAGAATACTAGCGGGGGGTCACTACGAGCAGTACTTC; CDR3: CASRILAGGHYEQYF
D: NA; size: few; V: TRBV6-1; J: TRBJ1-6; DNA: TGTGCCAGCAGTGGGTGGACGGGGGGGTATAATTCACCCCTCCACTTT; CDR3: CASSGWTGGYNSPLHF
D: TRBD1; size: NA; V: TRBV12-5; J: TRBJ1-2; DNA: TGTGCTAGTGGTTTGGGACGGACAGGGCCCACTACTAACTATGGCTACACCTTC; CDR3: CASGLGRTGPTTNYGYTF
D: NA; size: once; V: TRBV5-1; J: TRBJ1-1; DNA: TGCGCCAGCAGCTTGGAAGTCGGCGGCGCCACTGAAGCTTTCTTT; CDR3: CASSLEVGGATEAFF
D: TRBD2; size: few; V: TRBV4-1; J: TRBJ2-1; DNA: TGCGCCAGCAGCCAAGTAGTAGCGGGACTCACCCCCAATGAGCAGTTCTTC; CDR3: CASSQVVAGLTPNEQFF
D: NA; size: NA; V: TRBV2; J: TRBJ2-7; DNA: TGTGCCAGCAAGCGAGGCAGAAACTACGAGCAGTACTTC; CDR3: CASKRGRNYEQYF
D: TRBD2; size: NA; V: TRBV2; J: TRBJ2-5; DNA: TGTGCCAGCAGTCCCGCGGGGGGGGAGACCCAGTACTTC; CDR3: CASSPAGGETQYF
D: NA; size: NA; V: TRBV19; J: TRBJ2-1; DNA: TGTGCCAGTAGTACGACGCAGGGCAATGAGCAGTTCTTC; CDR3: CASSTTQGNEQFF
D: TRBD2; size: NA; V: TRBV9; J: TRBJ2-2; DNA: TGTGCCAGCAGCGTCCTAGCGGGGGACACCGGGGAGCTGTTTTTT; CDR3: CASSVLAGDTGELFF
D: NA; size: NA; V: TRBV5-1; J: TRBJ2-7; DNA: TGCGCCAGCGCCCCGGGACTCCTGTCGGTCTACGAGCAGTACTTC; CDR3: CASAPGLLSVYEQYF
D: TRBD2; size: once; V: TRBV7-2; J: TRBJ2-2; DNA: TGTGCCAGCAGCCGATTGTGGCGGGGGGGCACCGGGGAGCTGTTTTTT; CDR3: CASSRLWRGGTGELFF
D: NA; size: few; V: TRBV10-3; J: TRBJ1-1; DNA: TGTGCCATCAGACTACAGGTGACGGACACTGAAGCTTTCTTT; CDR3: CAIRLQVTDTEAFF
D: TRBD2; size: NA; V: TRBV5-4; J: TRBJ2-5; DNA: TGTGCCAGCCGGAGCGGGGGGGCAGGGGAGACCCAGTACTTC; CDR3: CASRSGGAGETQYF
D: NA; size: NA; V: TRBV30; J: TRBJ1-3; DNA: TGTGCCTGGAGTGTCCGGAGGAGAACTGGAAACACCATATATTTT; CDR3: CAWSVRRRTGNTIYF
D: NA; size: few; V: TRBV20-1; J: TRBJ1-2; DNA: TGCAGTGCTAGGGAACAGTATGGCTACACCTTC; CDR3: CSAREQYGYTF
D: TRBD1; size: NA; V: TRBV18; J: TRBJ1-2; DNA: TGTGCCAGCTCACCACTTCCGGGACAGGGGTATGGCTACACCTTC; CDR3: CASSPLPGQGYGYTF
D: NA; size: NA; V: TRBV29-1; J: TRBJ1-1; DNA: TGCAGCGCCGCCTCCGGCGGGAACACTGAAGCTTTCTTT; CDR3: CSAASGGNTEAFF
D: NA; size: NA; V: TRBV5-8; J: TRBJ1-5; DNA: TGTGCCAGCAGCTTGGGCTGGGGGCCGCGGCAGCCCCAGCATTTT; CDR3: CASSLGWGPRQPQHF
D: TRBD1; size: NA; V: TRBV5-4; J: TRBJ2-7; DNA: TGTGCCAGCAGTTCAGATGGGACAGGGTACGACGAGCAGTACTTC; CDR3: CASSSDGTGYDEQYF
D: TRBD1; size: NA; V: TRBV4-3; J: TRBJ2-3; DNA: TGCGCCAGCAGCCAAGATCCCGGGACAGGACCCACAGATACGCAGTATTTT; CDR3: CASSQDPGTGPTDTQYF
D: TRBD2; size: NA; V: TRBV7-9; J: TRBJ2-1; DNA: TGTGCCAGCAGCTTAATGCCTAGCGGACACTCCTACAATGAGCAGTTCTTC; CDR3: CASSLMPSGHSYNEQFF
D: NA; size: NA; V: TRBV4-1; J: TRBJ1-1; DNA: TGCGCCAGCAGCCAAGGTCTCTGGCGGGTTCTGGTGAACACTGAAGCTTTCTTT; CDR3: CASSQGLWRVLVNTEAFF
D: NA; size: NA; V: TRBV6-1; J: TRBJ1-3; DNA: TGTGCCAGCACTGCCTACTCTGGAAACACCATATATTTT; CDR3: CASTAYSGNTIYF
D: NA; size: NA; V: TRBV19; J: TRBJ2-5; DNA: TGTGCCAGTAGCCACGACTTTGGGGGGGGGCGTGGGGAGACCCAGTACTTC; CDR3: CASSHDFGGGRGETQYF
D: NA; size: NA; V: TRBV7-2; J: TRBJ2-2; DNA: TGTGCCAGCAGCTTTAGGCAGGGTGCCGGGGAGCTGTTTTTT; CDR3: CASSFRQGAGELFF
D: TRBD2; size: NA; V: TRBV5-1; J: TRBJ2-5; DNA: TGCGCCAGCAGCTTGGTTCGGGGGGGAGGGTCTGAGACCCAGTACTTC; CDR3: CASSLVRGGGSETQYF
D: TRBD2; size: NA; V: TRBV11-2; J: TRBJ2-7; DNA: TGTGCCAGCAGCTTAGATGTGCGTCTAGCGGGGGGCAGCTACGAGCAGTACTTC; CDR3: CASSLDVRLAGGSYEQYF
D: TRBD2; size: NA; V: TRBV28; J: TRBJ2-7; DNA: TGTGCCAGCAGTTTGAGGACTAGCGGGGGGGCCAGCTCCTACGAGCAGTACTTC; CDR3: CASSLRTSGGASSYEQYF
D: TRBD2; size: NA; V: TRBV6-5; J: TRBJ2-1; DNA: TGTGCCAGCAGTTACTTTGGGGGGGTGAACAATGAGCAGTTCTTC; CDR3: CASSYFGGVNNEQFF
D: NA; size: NA; V: TRBV18; J: TRBJ1-1; DNA: TGTGCCAGCTCACCCGCGGTGAACACTGAAGCTTTCTTT; CDR3: CASSPAVNTEAFF
D: TRBD1; size: NA; V: TRBV28; J: TRBJ1-2; DNA: TGTGCCAGCAGTCCTGACAGGGGAAGGGGCTACACCTTC; CDR3: CASSPDRGRGYTF
D: NA; size: NA; V: TRBV11-2; J: TRBJ2-7; DNA: TGTGCCAGCAGCTTAGAGCCAGGGCGTCGCCCCGAGCAGTACTTC; CDR3: CASSLEPGRRPEQYF
D: TRBD1; size: NA; V: TRBV11-2; J: TRBJ1-1; DNA: TGTGCCAGCAGCCCCCGGGACAGCCTGAACACTGAAGCTTTCTTT; CDR3: CASSPRDSLNTEAFF
D: TRBD1; size: once; V: TRBV5-4; J: TRBJ1-2; DNA: TGTGCCAGCAGCCCTGCTCTGACAGGGGGAATCTATGGCTACACCTTC; CDR3: CASSPALTGGIYGYTF
D: TRBD1; size: once; V: TRBV7-9; J: TRBJ2-2; DNA: TGTGCCAGCGGACTCCAGGGGGTCACCGGGGAGCTGTTTTTT; CDR3: CASGLQGVTGELFF
D: NA; size: NA; V: TRBV5-3; J: TRBJ1-2; DNA: TGTGCCAGAAGCTCTCGGTTAAACTATGGCTACACCTTC; CDR3: CARSSRLNYGYTF
D: TRBD2; size: NA; V: TRBV4-1; J: TRBJ2-2; DNA: TGCGCCAGCAGCCAAGTCCGACGGGGGGGCCCCGGGGAGCTGTTTTTT; CDR3: CASSQVRRGGPGELFF
D: TRBD1; size: NA; V: TRBV6-1; J: TRBJ1-6; DNA: TGTGCCAGCAGTGTGGACAGGGTCTATAATTCACCCCTCCACTTT; CDR3: CASSVDRVYNSPLHF
D: TRBD2; size: NA; V: TRBV5-1; J: TRBJ2-5; DNA: TGCGCCAGCAGCTTAGCGGGGGGTCAAGAGACCCAGTACTTC; CDR3: CASSLAGGQETQYF
D: TRBD1; size: NA; V: TRBV7-2; J: TRBJ1-4; DNA: TGTGCCAGCAGCCGGGACAGGGATAAACTGTTTTTT; CDR3: CASSRDRDKLFF
D: NA; size: NA; V: TRBV28; J: TRBJ1-4; DNA: TGTGCCAGCAGGGGGGGAGGGGCCGTCTATAATGAAAAACTGTTTTTT; CDR3: CASRGGGAVYNEKLFF
D: NA; size: NA; V: TRBV27; J: TRBJ1-1; DNA: TGTGCCAGCAGTTCGTCGGGAGGGTGGACTGAAGCTTTCTTT; CDR3: CASSSSGGWTEAFF
D: TRBD2; size: NA; V: TRBV9; J: TRBJ2-2; DNA: TGTGCCAGCAGCACGCGACTAGCATTTGCCACCGGGGAGCTGTTTTTT; CDR3: CASSTRLAFATGELFF
D: NA; size: once; V: TRBV7-9; J: TRBJ1-2; DNA: TGTGCCAGCAGCACCACAGGGTTGGGTTCGGCTAGCTATGGCTACACCTTC; CDR3: CASSTTGLGSASYGYTF
D: NA; size: NA; V: TRBV29-1; J: TRBJ1-1; DNA: TGCAGCGTTGCCCCTCAGGGTGTGAACACTGAAGCTTTCTTT; CDR3: CSVAPQGVNTEAFF
D: TRBD1; size: once; V: TRBV5-1; J: TRBJ1-2; DNA: TGCGCCAGCAGATCGATGACAGGGGAGGCTCTTAGGGCCTTC; CDR3: CASRSMTGEALRAF